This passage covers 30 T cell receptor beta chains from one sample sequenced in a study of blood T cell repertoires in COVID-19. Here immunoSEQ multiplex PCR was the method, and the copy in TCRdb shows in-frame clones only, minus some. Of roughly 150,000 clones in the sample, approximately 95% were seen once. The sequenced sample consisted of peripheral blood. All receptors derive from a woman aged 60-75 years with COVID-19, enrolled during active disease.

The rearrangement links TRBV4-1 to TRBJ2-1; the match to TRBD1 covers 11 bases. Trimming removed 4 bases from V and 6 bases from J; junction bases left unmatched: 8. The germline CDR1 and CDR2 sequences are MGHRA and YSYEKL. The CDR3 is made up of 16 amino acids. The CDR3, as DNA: TGCGCCAGCAGCCCTCCGGGACAGGGGGGTGTCAATGAGCAGTTCTTC. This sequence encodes CASSPPGQGGVNEQFF.

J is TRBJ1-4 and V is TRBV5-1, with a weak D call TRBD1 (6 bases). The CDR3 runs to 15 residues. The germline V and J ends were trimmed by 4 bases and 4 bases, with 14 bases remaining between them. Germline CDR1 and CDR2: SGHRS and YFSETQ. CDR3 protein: CASSTPQGDNEKLFF. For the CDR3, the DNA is TGCGCCAGCAGCACACCACAGGGTGATAATGAAAAACTGTTTTTT.

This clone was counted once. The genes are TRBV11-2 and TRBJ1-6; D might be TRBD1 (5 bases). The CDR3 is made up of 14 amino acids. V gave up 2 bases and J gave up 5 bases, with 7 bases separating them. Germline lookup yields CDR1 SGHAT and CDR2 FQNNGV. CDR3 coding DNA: TGTGCCAGCAGCTTATCGACAGATAATTCACCCCTCCACTTT. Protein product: CASSLSTDNSPLHF.

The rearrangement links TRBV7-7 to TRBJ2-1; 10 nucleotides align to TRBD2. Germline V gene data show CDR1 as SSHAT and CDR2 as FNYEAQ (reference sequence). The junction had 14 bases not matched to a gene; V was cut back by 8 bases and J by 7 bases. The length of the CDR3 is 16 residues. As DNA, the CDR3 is TGTGCCAGCGACCGGGAGCGGGGGGGCCAAGGGAATGAGCAGTTCTTC. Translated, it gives CASDRERGGQGNEQFF.

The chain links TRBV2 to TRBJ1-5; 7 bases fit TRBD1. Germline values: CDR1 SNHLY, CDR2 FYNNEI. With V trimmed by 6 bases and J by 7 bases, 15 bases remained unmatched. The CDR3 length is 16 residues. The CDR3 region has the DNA TGTGCCAGCAGCCAATTTGGACAGGTAGAGGGGCAGCCCCAGCATTTT. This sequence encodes CASSQFGQVEGQPQHF.

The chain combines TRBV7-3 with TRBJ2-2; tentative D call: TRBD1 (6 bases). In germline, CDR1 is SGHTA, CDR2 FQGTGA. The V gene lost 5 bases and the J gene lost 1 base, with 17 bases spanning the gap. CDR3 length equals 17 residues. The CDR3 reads CASSPDGAGVNTGELFF. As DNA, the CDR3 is TGTGCCAGCAGCCCAGATGGGGCAGGGGTGAACACCGGGGAGCTGTTTTTT. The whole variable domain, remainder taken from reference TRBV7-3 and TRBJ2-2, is GAGVSQTPSNKVTEKGKYVELRCDPISGHTALYWYRQSLGQGPEFLIYFQGTGAADDSGLPNDRFFAVRPEGSVSTLKIQRTERGDSAVYLCASSPDGAGVNTGELFFGEGSRLTVL.

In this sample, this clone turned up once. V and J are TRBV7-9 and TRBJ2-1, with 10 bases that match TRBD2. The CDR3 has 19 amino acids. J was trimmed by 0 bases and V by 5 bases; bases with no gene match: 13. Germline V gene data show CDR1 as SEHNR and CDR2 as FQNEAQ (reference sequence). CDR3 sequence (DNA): TGTGCCAGCAGCCCAAGAAATCTAGCGGGGGTGAGCTCCTACAATGAGCAGTTCTTC. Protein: CASSPRNLAGVSSYNEQFF.

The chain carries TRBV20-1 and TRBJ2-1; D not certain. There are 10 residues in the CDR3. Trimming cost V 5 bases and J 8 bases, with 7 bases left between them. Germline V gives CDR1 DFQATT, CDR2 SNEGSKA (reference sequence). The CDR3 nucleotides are TGCAGTGCTCTAGACCATGAGCAGTTCTTC. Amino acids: CSALDHEQFF.

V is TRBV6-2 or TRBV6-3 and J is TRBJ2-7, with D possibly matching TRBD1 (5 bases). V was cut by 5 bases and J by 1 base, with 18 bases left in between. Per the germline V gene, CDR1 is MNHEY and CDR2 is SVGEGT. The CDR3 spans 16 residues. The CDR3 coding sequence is TGTGCCAGCAGTGCTACTTACAGGTTCCTTTCCTACGAGCAGTACTTC. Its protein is CASSATYRFLSYEQYF.

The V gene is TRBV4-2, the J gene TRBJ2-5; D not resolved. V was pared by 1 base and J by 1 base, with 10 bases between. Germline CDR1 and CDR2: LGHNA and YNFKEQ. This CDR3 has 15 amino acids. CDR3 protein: CASSQGGLFQETQYF. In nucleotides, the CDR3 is TGTGCCAGCAGCCAAGGCGGCCTGTTCCAAGAGACCCAGTACTTC.

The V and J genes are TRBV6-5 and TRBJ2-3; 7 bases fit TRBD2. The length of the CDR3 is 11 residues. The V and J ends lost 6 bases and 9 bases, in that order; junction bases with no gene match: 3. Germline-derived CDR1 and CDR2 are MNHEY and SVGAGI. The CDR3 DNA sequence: TGTGCCAGCAGCAACGGGGGGACGCAGTATTTT. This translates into CASSNGGTQYF.

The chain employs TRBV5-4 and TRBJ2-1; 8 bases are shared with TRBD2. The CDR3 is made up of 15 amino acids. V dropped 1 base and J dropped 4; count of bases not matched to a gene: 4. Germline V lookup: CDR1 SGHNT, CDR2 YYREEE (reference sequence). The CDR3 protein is CASSLRRGVYNEQFF. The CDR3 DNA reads TGTGCCAGCAGCTTGAGGCGGGGGGTATACAATGAGCAGTTCTTC.

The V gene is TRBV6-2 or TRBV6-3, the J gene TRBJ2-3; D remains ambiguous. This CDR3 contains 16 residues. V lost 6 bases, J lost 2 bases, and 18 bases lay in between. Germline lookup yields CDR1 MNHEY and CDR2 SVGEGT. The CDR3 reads CASSRLTAAVTDTQYF. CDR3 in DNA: TGTGCCAGCAGCAGGCTTACGGCGGCCGTCACAGATACGCAGTATTTT.

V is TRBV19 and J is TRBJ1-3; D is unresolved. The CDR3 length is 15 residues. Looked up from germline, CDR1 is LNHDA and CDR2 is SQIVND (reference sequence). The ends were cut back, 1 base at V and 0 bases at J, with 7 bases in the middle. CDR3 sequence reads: CASSIAGYSGNTIYF. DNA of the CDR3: TGTGCCAGTAGTATAGCCGGTTACTCTGGAAACACCATATATTTT.

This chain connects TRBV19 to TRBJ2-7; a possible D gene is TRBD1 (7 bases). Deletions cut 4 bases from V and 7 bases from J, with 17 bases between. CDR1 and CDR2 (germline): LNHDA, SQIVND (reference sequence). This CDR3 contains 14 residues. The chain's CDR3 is CASSSWAAGGEQYF. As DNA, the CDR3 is TGTGCCAGTAGTAGCTGGGCTGCAGGGGGGGAGCAGTACTTC.

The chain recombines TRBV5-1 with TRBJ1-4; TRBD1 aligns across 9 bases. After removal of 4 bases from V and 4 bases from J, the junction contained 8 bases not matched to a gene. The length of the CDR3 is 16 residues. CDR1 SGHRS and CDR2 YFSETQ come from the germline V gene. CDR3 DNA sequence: TGCGCCAGCAGCCCACCGGACAGGGGTTTTAATGAAAAACTGTTTTTT. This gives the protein CASSPPDRGFNEKLFF.

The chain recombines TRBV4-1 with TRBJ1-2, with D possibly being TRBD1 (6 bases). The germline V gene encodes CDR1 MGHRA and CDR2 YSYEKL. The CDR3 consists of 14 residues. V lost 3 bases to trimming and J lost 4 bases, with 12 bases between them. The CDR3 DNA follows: TGCGCCAGCAGCCAGAACAGGGAGGGCTATGGCTACACCTTC. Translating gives CASSQNREGYGYTF.

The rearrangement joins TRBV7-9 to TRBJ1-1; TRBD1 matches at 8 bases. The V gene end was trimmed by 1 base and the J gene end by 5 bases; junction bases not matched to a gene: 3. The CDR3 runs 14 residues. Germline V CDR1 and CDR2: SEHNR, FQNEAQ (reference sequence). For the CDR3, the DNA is TGTGCCAGCAGCTTAGTCACAGGGGGAACTGAAGCTTTCTTT. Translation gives CASSLVTGGTEAFF. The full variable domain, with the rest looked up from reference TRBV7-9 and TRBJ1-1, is DTGVSQNPRHKITKRGQNVTFRCDPISEHNRLYWYRQTLGQGPEFLTYFQNEAQLEKSRLLSDRFSAERPKGSFSTLEIQRTEQGDSAMYLCASSLVTGGTEAFFGQGTRLTVV.

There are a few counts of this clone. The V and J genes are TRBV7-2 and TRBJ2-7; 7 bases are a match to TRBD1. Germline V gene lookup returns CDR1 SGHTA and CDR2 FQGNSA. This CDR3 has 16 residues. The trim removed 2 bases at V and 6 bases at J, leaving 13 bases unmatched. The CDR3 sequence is CASSLSYWAGGAEQYF. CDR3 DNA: TGTGCCAGCAGCTTATCATATTGGGCAGGGGGAGCCGAGCAGTACTTC.

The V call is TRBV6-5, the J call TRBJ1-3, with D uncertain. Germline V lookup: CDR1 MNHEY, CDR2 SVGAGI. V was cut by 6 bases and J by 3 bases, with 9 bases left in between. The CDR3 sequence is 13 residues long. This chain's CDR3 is CASRRSDGNTIYF. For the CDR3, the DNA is TGTGCCAGCAGACGGAGTGATGGAAACACCATATATTTT.

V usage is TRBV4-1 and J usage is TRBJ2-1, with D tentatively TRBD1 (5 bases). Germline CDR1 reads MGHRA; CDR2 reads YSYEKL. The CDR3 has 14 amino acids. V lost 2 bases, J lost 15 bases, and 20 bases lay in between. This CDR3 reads CASSQTPQGPRAFF. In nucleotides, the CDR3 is TGCGCCAGCAGCCAAACACCCCAGGGCCCCCGGGCGTTCTTC.

CDR3 nucleotide sequence: TGTGCCAGCAGTCTCGGACTGGGAGCTAACTATGGCTACACCTTC. It yields the protein CASSLGLGANYGYTF. The rearrangement joins TRBV6-2 or TRBV6-3 to TRBJ1-2; D remains ambiguous. The germline V gene has CDR1 MNHEY and CDR2 SVGEGT. V was cut by 5 bases and J by 0 bases, with 13 bases left in between. This CDR3 is 15 amino acids long.

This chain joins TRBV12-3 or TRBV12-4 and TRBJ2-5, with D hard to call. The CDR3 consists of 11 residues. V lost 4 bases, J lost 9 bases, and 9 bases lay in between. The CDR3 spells CASSSRVAQYF. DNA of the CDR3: TGTGCCAGCAGTTCCCGGGTGGCCCAGTACTTC.

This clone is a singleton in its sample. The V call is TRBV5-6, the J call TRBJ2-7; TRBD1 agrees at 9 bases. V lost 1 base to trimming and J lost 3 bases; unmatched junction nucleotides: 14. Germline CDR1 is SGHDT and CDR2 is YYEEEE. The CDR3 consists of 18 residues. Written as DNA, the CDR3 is TGTGCCAGCAGCTTGATATTGGCAGGACAGGGGAAGGACTACGAGCAGTACTTC. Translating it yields CASSLILAGQGKDYEQYF.

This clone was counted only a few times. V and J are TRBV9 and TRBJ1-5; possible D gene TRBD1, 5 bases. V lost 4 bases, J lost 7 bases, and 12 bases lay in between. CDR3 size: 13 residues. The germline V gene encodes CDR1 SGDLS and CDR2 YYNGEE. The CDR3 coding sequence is TGTGCCAGCAGCCCCTGGGGCGACCAGCCCCAGCATTTT. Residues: CASSPWGDQPQHF.

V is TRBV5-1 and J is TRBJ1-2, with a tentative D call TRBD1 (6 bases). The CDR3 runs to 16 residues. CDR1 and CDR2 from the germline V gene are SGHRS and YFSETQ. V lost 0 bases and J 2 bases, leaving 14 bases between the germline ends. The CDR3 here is CASSLEGPGVNYGYTF. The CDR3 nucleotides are TGCGCCAGCAGCTTGGAGGGGCCAGGGGTAAACTATGGCTACACCTTC.

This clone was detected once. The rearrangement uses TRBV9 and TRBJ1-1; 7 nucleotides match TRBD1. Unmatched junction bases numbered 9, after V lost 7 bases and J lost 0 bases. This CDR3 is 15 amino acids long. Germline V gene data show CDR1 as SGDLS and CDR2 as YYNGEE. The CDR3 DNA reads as TGTGCCAGCGGTGGGGGTGACAGGGTGAACACTGAAGCTTTCTTT. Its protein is CASGGGDRVNTEAFF.

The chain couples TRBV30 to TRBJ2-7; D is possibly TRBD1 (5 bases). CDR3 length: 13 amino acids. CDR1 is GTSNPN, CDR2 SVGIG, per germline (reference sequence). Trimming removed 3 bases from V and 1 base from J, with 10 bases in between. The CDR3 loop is CAWSETASYEQYF. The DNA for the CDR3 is TGTGCCTGGAGCGAGACAGCTTCCTACGAGCAGTACTTC.

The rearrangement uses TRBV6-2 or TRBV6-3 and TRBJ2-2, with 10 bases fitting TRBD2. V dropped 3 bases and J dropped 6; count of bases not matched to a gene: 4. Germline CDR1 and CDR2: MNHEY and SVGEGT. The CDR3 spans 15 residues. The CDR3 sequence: CASSYPSGGSGELFF. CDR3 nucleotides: TGTGCCAGCAGTTATCCTAGCGGGGGTTCCGGGGAGCTGTTTTTT.

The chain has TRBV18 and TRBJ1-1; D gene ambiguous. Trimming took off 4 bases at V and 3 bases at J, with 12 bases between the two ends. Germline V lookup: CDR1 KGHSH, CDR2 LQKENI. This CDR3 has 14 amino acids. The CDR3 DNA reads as TGTGCCAGCTCACGAGCGGGTCCAGACACTGAAGCTTTCTTT. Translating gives CASSRAGPDTEAFF.